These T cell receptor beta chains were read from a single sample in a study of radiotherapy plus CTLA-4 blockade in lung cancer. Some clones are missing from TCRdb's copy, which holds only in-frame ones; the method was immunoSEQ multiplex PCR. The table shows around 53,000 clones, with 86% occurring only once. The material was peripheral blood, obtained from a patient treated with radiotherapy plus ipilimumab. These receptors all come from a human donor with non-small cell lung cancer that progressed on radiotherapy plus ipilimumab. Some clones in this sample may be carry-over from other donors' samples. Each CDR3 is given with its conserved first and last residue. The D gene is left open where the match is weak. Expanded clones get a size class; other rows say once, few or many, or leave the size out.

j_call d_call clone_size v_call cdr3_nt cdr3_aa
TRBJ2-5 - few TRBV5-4 TGTGCCAGCAGCCGCGGAGGAGCGGGCCAAGAGACCCAGTACTTC CASSRGGAGQETQYF
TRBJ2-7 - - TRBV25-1 TGTGCCAGCAGTGAATTAGACAGCCAACTGATCTACGAGCAGTACTTC CASSELDSQLIYEQYF
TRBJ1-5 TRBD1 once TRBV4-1 TGCGCCAGCAGCCCAAGAGAGGCAGGGGGTGCTCAGCCCCAGCATTTT CASSPREAGGAQPQHF
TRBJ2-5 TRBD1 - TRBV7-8 TGTGCCAGCAGCCCCGGGACAGGGGATGTGGAGACCCAGTACTTC CASSPGTGDVETQYF
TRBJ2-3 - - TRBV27 TGTGCCAGCAGTTTATCCTTGGCGGTAAGCACAGATACGCAGTATTTT CASSLSLAVSTDTQYF
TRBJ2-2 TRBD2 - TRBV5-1 TGCGCCAGCAGGACGGGAGGCGACACCGGGGAGCTGTTTTTT CASRTGGDTGELFF
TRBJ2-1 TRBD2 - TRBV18 TGTGCCAGCTCACCACTAGCGGGGGGCCTCGGGTTCTTC CASSPLAGGLGFF
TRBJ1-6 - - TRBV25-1 TGTGCCAGCACACAGGGAACCAATTCACCCCTCCACTTT CASTQGTNSPLHF
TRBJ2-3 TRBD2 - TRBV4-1 TGCGCCAGCAGCCTCCTAGCGGGAGGGCCAATAGATACGCAGTATTTT CASSLLAGGPIDTQYF
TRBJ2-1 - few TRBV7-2 TGTGCCAGCAGCTTGATGGGGCAGGGGTATAGCAATGAGCAGTTCTTC CASSLMGQGYSNEQFF
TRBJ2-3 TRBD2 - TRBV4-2 TGTGCCAGCAGCCAAGATGAAAGCGCAGCGGGGGGGCCGGGTACGCAGTATTTT CASSQDESAAGGPGTQYF
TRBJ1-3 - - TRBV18 TGTGCCAGCTCCGAGCACCCCGGGGGTGGAAACACCATATATTTT CASSEHPGGGNTIYF
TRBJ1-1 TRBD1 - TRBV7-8 TGTGCCAGCAGCTTTAGGGGGCAGGGCACTGAAGCTTTCTTT CASSFRGQGTEAFF
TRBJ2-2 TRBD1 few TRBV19 TGTGCCACTAGACAGGGATGGGTTGCCGGGGAGCTGTTTTTT CATRQGWVAGELFF
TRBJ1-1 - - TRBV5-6 TGTGCCAGCAGCTTAGCTCGTTGGCAGGGGAACACTGAAGCTTTCTTT CASSLARWQGNTEAFF
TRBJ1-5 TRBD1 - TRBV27 TGTGCCAGCAACCCTGACAGGGTAGATCAGCCCCAGCATTTT CASNPDRVDQPQHF
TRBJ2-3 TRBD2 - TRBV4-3 TGCGCCAGCAGCCGCAGATCCGGGACTAGAAATGCAGATACGCAGTATTTT CASSRRSGTRNADTQYF
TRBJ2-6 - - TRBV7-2 TGTGCCAGCAGCCCAGGACAGCTCTCTGGGGCCAACGTCCTGACTTTC CASSPGQLSGANVLTF
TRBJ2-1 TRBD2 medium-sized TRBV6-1 TGTGCCAGCAGTGAAGCTAGCGGGGCCTACAATGAGCAGTTCTTC CASSEASGAYNEQFF
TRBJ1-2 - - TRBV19 TGTGCCAGTAGTCTCATACGTACAGGGAACTATGGCTACACCTTC CASSLIRTGNYGYTF
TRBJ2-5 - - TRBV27 TGTGCCAGCAGTTTGACGGGGGAGACCCAGTACTTC CASSLTGETQYF
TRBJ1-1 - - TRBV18 TGTGCCAGCTCACGAGAGGATCGCGCTTTCTTT CASSREDRAFF
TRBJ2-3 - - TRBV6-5 TGTGCCAGCAGTTACTCCGCGGGAGATACGCAGTATTTT CASSYSAGDTQYF
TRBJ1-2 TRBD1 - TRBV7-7 TGTGCCAGCAGCCCTTTGAGGGGGCGGCACGGCTACACCTTC CASSPLRGRHGYTF
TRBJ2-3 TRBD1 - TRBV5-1 TGCGCCAGCAGCCCGAGACAGGGACCAGATACGCAGTATTTT CASSPRQGPDTQYF
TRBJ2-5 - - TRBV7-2 TGTGCCAGCAGCTTAGTGGGGGGACGAGAGACCCAGTACTTC CASSLVGGRETQYF
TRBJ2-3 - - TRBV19 TGTGCCAGTAGTATACGTCTAGGTCCAGATACGCAGTATTTT CASSIRLGPDTQYF
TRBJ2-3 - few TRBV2 TGTGCCAGCAGTGTGGAGTTCACAGATACGCAGTATTTT CASSVEFTDTQYF
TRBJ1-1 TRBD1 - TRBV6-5 TGTGCCAGCACCACCGACGACAGGGGGCTTACCGAAGCTTTCTTT CASTTDDRGLTEAFF
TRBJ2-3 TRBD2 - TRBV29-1 TGCAGCGTTAAGGAGTCTATTAAGCGGGGAAGCAGTACGTCAGATACGCAGTATTTT CSVKESIKRGSSTSDTQYF